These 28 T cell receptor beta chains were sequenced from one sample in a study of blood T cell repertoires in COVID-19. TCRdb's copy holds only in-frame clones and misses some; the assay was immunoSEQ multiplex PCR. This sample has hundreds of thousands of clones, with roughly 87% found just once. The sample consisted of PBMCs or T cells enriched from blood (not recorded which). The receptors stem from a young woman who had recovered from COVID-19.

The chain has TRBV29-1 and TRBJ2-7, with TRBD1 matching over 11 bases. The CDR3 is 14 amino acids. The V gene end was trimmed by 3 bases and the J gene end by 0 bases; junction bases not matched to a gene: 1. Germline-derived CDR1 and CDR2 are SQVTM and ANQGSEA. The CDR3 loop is CSVDGTGGSYEQYF. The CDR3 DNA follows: TGCAGCGTTGATGGGACAGGGGGCTCCTACGAGCAGTACTTC.

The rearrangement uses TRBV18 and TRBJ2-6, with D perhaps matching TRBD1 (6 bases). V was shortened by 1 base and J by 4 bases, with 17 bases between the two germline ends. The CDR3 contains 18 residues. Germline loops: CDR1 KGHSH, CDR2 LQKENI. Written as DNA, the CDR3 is TGTGCCAGCTCACCACGCGAGTGGCAGGGGCAAGGGGCCAACGTCCTGACTTTC. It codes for CASSPREWQGQGANVLTF.

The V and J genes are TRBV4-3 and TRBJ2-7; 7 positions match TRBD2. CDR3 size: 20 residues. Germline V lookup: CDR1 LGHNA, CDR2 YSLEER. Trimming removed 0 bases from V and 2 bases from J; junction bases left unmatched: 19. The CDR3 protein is CASSQDLGGGEAGRTYEQYF. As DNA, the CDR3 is TGCGCCAGCAGCCAAGATCTTGGGGGGGGAGAAGCGGGACGGACCTACGAGCAGTACTTC.

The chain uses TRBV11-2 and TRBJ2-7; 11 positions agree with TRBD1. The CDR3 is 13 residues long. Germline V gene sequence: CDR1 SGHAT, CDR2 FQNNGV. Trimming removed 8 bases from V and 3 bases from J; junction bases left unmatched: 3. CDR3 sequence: CASWGTGGYEQYF. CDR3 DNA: TGTGCCAGCTGGGGGACAGGGGGCTACGAGCAGTACTTC.

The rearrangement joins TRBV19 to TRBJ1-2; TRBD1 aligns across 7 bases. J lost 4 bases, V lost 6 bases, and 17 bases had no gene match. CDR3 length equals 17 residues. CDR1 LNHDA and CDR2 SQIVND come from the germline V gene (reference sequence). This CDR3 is CASSPRAWRGRGYGYTF. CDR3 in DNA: TGTGCCAGTAGCCCCCGCGCCTGGAGGGGGCGCGGCTATGGCTACACCTTC.

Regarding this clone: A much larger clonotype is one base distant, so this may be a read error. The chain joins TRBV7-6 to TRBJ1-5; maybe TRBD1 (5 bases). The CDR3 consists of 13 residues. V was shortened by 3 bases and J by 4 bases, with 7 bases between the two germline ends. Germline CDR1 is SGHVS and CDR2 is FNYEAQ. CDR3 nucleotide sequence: TGTGCCAGCAGCTTCGGGGGGAATCAGCCCCAGCATTTT. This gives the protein CASSFGGNQPQHF.

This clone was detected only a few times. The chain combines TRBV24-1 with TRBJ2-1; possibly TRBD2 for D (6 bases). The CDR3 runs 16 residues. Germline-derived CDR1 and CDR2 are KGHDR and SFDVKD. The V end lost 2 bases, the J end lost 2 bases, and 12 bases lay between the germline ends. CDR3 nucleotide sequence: TGTGCCACCAGTGATTCACAGCGGGTGACCTACAATGAGCAGTTCTTC. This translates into CATSDSQRVTYNEQFF.

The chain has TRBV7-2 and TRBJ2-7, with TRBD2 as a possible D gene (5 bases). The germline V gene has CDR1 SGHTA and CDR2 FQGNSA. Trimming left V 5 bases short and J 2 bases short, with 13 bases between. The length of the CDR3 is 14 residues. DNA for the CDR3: TGTGCCAGCAGCCTCGGGGAGTCCCCCTACGAGCAGTACTTC. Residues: CASSLGESPYEQYF.

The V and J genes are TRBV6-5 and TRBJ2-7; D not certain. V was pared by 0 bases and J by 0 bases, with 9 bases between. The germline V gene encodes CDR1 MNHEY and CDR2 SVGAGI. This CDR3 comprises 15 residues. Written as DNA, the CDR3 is TGTGCCAGCAGTTACTCCTCACAGAACTCCTACGAGCAGTACTTC. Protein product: CASSYSSQNSYEQYF.

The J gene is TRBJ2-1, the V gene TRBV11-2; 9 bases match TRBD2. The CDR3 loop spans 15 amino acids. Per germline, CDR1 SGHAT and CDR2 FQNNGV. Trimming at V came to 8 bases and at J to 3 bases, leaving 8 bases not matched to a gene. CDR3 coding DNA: TGTGCCAGCCATGAGGGGACTAGCTTCTACAATGAGCAGTTCTTC. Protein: CASHEGTSFYNEQFF.

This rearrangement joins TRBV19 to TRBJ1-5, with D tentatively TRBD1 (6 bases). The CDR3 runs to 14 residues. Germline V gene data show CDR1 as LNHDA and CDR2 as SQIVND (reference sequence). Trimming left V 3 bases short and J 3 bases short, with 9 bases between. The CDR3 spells CASSITGNNQPQHF. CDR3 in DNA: TGTGCCAGTAGTATCACAGGGAACAATCAGCCCCAGCATTTT.

CDR3 sequence: CASRKDGDPGEQYF. Written as DNA, the CDR3 is TGTGCCAGCAGGAAGGACGGGGATCCGGGCGAGCAGTACTTC. The chain is built from TRBV6-5 and TRBJ2-7, with D perhaps matching TRBD2 (5 bases). The germline V gene has CDR1 MNHEY and CDR2 SVGAGI. Trimming stripped 6 bases from V and 6 bases from J, with 18 bases between. CDR3 size: 14 residues.

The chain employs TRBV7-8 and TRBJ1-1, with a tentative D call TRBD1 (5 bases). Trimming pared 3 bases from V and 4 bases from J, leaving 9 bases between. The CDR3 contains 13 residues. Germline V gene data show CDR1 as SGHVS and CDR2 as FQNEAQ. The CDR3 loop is CASSLTESTEAFF. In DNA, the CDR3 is TGTGCCAGCAGCTTGACAGAAAGCACTGAAGCTTTCTTT.

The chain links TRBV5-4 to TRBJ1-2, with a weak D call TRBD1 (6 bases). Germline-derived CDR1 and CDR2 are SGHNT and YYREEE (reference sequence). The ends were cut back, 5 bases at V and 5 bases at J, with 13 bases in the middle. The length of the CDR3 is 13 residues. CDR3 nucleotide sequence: TGTGCCAGCAGTCGGGACACATCATATGGCTACACCTTC. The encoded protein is CASSRDTSYGYTF.

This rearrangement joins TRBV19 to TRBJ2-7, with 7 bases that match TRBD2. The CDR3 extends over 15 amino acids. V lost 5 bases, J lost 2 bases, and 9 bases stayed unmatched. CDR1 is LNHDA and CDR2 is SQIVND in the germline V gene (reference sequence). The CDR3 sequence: CASSSSGSSAYEQYF. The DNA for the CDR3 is TGTGCCAGTAGTTCTAGCGGTAGCAGCGCCTACGAGCAGTACTTC.

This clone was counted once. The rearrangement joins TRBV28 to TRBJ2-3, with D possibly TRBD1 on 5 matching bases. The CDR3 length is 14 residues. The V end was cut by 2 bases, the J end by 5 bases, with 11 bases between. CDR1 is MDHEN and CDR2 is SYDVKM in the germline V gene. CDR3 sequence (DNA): TGTGCCAGCAGTTTAGGGGCACAGGAAGATACGCAGTATTTT. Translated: CASSLGAQEDTQYF.

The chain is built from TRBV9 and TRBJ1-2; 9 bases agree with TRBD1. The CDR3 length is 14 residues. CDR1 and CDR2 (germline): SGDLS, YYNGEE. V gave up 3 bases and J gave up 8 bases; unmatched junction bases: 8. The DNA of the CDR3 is TGTGCCAGCAGCGGAGGGGGACAGGGTGTAGGCTACACCTTC. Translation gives CASSGGGQGVGYTF.

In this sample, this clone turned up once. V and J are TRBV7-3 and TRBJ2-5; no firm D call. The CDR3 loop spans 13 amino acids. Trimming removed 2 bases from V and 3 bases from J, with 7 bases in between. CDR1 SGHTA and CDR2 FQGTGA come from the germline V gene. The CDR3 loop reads CASSLSQEETQYF. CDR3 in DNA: TGTGCCAGCAGCTTATCACAAGAAGAGACCCAGTACTTC.

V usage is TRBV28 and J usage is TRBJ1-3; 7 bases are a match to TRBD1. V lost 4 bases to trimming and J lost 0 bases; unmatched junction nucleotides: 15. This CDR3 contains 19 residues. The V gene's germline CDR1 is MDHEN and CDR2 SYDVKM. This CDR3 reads CASSSSYLTDRDSGNTIYF. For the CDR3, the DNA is TGTGCCAGCAGTTCATCTTACCTCACCGACAGGGACTCTGGAAACACCATATATTTT.

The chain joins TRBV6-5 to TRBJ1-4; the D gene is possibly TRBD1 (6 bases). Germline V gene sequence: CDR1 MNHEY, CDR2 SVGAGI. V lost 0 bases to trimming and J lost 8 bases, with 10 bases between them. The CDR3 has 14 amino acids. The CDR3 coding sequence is TGTGCCAGCAGTTACTCGCAGGGGCACGAAAAACTGTTTTTT. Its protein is CASSYSQGHEKLFF.

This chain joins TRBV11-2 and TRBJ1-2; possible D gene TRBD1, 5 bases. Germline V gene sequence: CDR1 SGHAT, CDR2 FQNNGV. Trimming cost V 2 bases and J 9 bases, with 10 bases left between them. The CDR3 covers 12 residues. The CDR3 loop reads CASSLQGESYTF. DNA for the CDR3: TGTGCCAGCAGCTTACAGGGCGAAAGCTACACCTTC.

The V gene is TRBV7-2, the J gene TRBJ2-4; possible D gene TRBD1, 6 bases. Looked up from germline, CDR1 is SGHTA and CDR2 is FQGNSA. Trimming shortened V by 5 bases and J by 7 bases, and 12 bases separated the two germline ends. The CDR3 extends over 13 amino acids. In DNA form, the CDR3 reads TGTGCCAGCAGCCACGACAGGAGTAACATTCAGTACTTC. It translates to CASSHDRSNIQYF.

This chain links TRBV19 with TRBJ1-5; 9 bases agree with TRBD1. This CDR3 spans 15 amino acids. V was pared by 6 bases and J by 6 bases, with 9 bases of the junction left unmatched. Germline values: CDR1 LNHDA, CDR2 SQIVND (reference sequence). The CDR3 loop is CASSLQGANFQPQHF. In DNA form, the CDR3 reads TGTGCCAGTAGCTTACAGGGGGCGAATTTTCAGCCCCAGCATTTT.

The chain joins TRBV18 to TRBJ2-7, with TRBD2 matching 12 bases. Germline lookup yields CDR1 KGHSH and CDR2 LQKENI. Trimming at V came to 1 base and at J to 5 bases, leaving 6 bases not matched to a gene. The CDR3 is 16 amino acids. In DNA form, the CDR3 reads TGTGCCAGCTCACCACTCCTAGCGGGAGGGCCCCACGAGCAGTACTTC. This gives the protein CASSPLLAGGPHEQYF.

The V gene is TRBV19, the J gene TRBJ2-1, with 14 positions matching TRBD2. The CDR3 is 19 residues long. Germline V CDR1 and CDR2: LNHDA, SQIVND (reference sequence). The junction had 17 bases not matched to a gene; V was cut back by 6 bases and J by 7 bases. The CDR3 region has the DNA TGTGCCAGTAGCCCAACGGGACTAGCGGGAGTCATGGGCGGAAATGAGCAGTTCTTC. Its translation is CASSPTGLAGVMGGNEQFF.

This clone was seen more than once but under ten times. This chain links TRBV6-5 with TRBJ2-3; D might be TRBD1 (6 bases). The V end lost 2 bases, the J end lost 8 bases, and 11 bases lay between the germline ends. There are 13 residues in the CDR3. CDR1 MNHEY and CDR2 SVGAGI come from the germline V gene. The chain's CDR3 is CASSYVGAGTQYF. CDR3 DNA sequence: TGTGCCAGCAGTTACGTGGGGGCGGGTACGCAGTATTTT.

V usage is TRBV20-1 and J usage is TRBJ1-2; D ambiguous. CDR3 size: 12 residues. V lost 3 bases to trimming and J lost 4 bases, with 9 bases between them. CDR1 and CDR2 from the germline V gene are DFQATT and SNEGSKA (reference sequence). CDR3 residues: CSASRSPYGYTF. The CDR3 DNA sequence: TGCAGTGCTAGTCGCAGTCCCTATGGCTACACCTTC.

Here the CDR3 reads CASRNEIAGSRDTQYF. The CDR3 nucleotides are TGTGCCAGCAGGAATGAGATCGCGGGGTCCCGGGATACGCAGTATTTT. V and J are TRBV28 and TRBJ2-3; maybe TRBD2 (6 bases). The CDR3 is made up of 16 amino acids. Between the trimmed V and J ends, which lost 6 bases and 6 bases, there was a span of 22 bases. CDR1 MDHEN and CDR2 SYDVKM come from the germline V gene.